Sequencing of this TCR beta chain was carried out in a study of T cell repertoires in cytomegalovirus infection. General study findings and limits: The ex vivo response was dominated by HLA-C-restricted CMV-specific TCR beta clonotypes. Pooled public TCR beta family frequency picked out CMV carriers with the relevant HLA.

Each CDR3 protein is one row after TCRdb ran MiXCR on the reads. The sample shows approximately 300,000 distinct CDR3 sequences, about 28% of them seen only once. The table lists this clonotype with many counts. Its target is not known. This TCR came from a human donor in good health (CMV status not recorded). Some clones in this sample may be carry-over from other donors' samples. The sequences come from cultured PBMCs, collected from culture after CMV antigen stimulation.

CDR3 in amino acids: CASSADSNYGYTF. The CDR3 nucleotides read TGTGCCAGCAGCGCTGACAGCAACTATGGCTACACCTTC. The chain couples TRBV7-8 to TRBJ1-2; D is perhaps TRBD1 (5 bases). Trimming removed 5 bases at V and 2 bases at J, with 9 bases between. CDR1 is SGHVS, CDR2 FQNEAQ, per germline. The CDR3 sequence is 13 residues long.